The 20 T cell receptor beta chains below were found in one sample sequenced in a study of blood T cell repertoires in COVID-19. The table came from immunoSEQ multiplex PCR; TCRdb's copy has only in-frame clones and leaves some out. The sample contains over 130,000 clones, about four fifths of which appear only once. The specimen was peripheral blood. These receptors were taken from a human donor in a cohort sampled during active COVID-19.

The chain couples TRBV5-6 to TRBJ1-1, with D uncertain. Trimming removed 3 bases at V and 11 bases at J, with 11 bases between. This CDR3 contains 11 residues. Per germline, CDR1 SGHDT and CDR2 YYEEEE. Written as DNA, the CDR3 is TGTGCCAGCAGCTCCGATGCGGGGGCTTTCTTT. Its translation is CASSSDAGAFF.

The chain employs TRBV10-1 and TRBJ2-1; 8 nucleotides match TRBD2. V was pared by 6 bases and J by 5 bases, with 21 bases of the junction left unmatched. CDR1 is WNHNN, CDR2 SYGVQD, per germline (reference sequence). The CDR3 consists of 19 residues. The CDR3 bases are TGCGCCAGCAGACAACTGAAGCGGGGGTCCATGGTCAGAGACAATGAGCAGTTCTTC. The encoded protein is CASRQLKRGSMVRDNEQFF.

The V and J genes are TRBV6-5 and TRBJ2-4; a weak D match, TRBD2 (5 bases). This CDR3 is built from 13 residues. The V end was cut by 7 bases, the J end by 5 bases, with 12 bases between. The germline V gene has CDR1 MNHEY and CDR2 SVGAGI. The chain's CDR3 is CASNSRGQNIQYF. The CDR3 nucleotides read TGTGCCAGCAACAGCCGCGGGCAAAACATTCAGTACTTC.

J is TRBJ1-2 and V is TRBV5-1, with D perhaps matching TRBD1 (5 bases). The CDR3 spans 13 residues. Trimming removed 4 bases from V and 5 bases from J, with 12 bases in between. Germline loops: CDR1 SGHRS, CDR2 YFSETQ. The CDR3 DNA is TGCGCCAGCAGCCCTGACAGTGTTTATGGCTACACCTTC. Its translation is CASSPDSVYGYTF.

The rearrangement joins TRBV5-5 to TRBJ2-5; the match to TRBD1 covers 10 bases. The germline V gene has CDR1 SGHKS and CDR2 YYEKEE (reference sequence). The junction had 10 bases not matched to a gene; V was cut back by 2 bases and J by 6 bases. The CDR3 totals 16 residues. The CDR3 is CASSLRQGAFEKTQYF. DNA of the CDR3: TGTGCCAGCAGCTTAAGACAGGGGGCTTTCGAAAAGACCCAGTACTTC.

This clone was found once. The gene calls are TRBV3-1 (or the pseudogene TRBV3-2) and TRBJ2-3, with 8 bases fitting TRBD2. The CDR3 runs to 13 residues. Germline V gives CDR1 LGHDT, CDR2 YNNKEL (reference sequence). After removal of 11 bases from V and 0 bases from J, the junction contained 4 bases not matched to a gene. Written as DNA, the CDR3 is TGTGCCTGTCGGGGGGGAAGCACAGATACGCAGTATTTT. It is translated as CACRGGSTDTQYF.

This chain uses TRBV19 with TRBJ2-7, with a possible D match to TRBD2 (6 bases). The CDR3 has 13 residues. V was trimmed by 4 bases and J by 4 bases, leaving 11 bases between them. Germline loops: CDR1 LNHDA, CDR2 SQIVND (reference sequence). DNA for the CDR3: TGTGCCAGTAGTACGGCTGGGGGGTACGAGCAGTACTTC. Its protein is CASSTAGGYEQYF.

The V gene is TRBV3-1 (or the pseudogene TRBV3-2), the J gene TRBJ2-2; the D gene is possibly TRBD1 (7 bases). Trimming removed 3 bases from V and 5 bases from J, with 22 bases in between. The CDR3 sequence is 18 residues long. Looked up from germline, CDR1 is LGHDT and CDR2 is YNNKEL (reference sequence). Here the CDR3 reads CASSQRQGGPHPTGELFF. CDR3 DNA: TGTGCCAGCAGCCAGCGGCAGGGGGGACCACACCCAACCGGGGAGCTGTTTTTT.

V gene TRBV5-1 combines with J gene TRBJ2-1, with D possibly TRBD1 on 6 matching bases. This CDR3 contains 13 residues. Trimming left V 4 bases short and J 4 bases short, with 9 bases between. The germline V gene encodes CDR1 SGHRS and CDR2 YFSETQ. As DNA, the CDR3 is TGCGCCAGCAGCCCGGACAGTTACAATGAGCAGTTCTTC. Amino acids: CASSPDSYNEQFF.

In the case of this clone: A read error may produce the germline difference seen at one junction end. The CDR3: CASSPQGDRGAVEQYF. The CDR3 region has the DNA TGTGCTAGCAGCCCTCAGGGGGACAGGGGGGCGGTCGAGCAGTACTTC. This chain links TRBV7-7 with TRBJ2-7; 11 bases map to TRBD1. This CDR3 comprises 16 residues. Germline CDR1 SSHAT, CDR2 FNYEAQ (reference sequence).

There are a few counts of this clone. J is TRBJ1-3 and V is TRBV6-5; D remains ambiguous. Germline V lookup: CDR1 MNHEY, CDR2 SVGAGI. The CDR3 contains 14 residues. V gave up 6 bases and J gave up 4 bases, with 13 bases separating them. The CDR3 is CASSRTEEGNTIYF. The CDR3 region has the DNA TGTGCCAGCAGCAGGACGGAGGAGGGAAACACCATATATTTT.

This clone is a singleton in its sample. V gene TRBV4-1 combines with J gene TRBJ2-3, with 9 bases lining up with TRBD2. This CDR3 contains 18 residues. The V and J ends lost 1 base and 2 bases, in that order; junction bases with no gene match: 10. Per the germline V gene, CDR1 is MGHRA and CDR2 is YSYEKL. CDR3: CASSQVQKRGAYTDTQYF. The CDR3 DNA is TGCGCCAGCAGCCAAGTTCAGAAGCGGGGGGCCTACACAGATACGCAGTATTTT.

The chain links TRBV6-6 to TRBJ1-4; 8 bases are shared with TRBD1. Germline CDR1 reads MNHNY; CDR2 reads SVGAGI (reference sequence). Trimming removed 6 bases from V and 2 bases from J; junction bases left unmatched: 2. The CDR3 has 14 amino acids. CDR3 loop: CASSRGQTNEKLFF. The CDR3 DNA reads TGTGCCAGCAGCAGGGGGCAGACTAATGAAAAACTGTTTTTT.

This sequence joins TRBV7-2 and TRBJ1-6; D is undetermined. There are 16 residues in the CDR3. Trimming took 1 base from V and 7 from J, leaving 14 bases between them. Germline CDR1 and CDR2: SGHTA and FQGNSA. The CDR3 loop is CASSLGRGRGNSPLHF. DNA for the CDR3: TGTGCCAGCAGCTTAGGACGGGGTAGAGGGAATTCACCCCTCCACTTT. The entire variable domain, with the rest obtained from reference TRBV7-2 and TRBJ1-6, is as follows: GAGVSQSPSNKVTEKGKDVELRCDPISGHTALYWYRQSLGQGLEFLIYFQGNSAPDKSGLPSDRFSAERTGGSVSTLTIQRTQQEDSAVYLCASSLGRGRGNSPLHFGNGTRLTVT.

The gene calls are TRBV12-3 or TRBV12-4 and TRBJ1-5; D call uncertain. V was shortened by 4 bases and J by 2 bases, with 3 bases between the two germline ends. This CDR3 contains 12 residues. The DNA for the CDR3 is TGTGCCAGCAGTTCCGGCAATCAGCCCCAGCATTTT. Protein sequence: CASSSGNQPQHF.

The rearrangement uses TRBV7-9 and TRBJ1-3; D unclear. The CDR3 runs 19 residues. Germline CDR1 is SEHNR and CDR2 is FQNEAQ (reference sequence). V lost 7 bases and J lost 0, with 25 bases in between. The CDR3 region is CASTVLRSFQVPSGNTIYF. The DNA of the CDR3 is TGTGCCAGCACCGTGCTTCGGTCGTTTCAGGTACCCTCTGGAAACACCATATATTTT.

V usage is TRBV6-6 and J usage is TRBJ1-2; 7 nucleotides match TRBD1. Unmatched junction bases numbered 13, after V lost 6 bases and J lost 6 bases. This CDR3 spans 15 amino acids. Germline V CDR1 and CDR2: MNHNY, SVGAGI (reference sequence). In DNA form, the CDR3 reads TGTGCCAGCAGCTCGGGACAGCCTGTTCGGGATGGCTACACCTTC. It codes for CASSSGQPVRDGYTF.

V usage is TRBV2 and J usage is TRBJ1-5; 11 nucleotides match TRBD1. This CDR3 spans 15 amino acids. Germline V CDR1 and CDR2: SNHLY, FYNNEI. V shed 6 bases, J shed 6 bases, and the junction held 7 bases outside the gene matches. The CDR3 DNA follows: TGTGCCAGCAGCAGGGACAGGGGGAAAGGTCAGCCCCAGCATTTT. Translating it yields CASSRDRGKGQPQHF.

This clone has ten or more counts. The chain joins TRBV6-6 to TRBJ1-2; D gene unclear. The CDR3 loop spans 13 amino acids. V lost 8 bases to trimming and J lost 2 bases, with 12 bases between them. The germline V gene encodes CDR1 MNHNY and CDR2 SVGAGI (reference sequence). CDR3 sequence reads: CASFRVANYGYTF. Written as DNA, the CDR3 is TGTGCCAGCTTCCGGGTTGCGAACTATGGCTACACCTTC.

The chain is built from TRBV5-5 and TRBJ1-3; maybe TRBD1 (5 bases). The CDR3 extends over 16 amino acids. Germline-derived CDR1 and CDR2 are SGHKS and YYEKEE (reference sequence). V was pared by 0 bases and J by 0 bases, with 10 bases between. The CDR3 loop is CASSLGGHVSGNTIYF. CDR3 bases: TGTGCCAGCAGCTTGGGGGGCCATGTCTCTGGAAACACCATATATTTT. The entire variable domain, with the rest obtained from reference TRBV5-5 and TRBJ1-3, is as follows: DAGVTQSPTHLIKTRGQQVTLRCSPISGHKSVSWYQQVLGQGPQFIFQYYEKEERGRGNFPDRFSARQFPNYSSELNVNALLLGDSALYLCASSLGGHVSGNTIYFGEGSWLTVV.